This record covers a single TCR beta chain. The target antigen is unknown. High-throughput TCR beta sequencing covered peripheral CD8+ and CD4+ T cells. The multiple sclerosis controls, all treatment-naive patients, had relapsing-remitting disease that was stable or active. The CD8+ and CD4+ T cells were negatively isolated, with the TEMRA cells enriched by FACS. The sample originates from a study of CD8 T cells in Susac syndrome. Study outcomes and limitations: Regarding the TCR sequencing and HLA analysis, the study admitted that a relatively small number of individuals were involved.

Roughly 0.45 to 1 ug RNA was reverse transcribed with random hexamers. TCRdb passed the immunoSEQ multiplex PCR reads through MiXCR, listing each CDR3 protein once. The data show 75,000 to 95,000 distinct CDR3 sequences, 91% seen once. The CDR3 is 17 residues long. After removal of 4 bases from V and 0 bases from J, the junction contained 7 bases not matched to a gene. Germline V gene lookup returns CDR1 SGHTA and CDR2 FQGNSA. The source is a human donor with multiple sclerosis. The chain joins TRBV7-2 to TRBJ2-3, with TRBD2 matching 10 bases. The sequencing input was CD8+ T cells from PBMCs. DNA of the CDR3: TGTGCCAGCAGCTGGATTAGCGGGGGGCCAAGCACAGATACGCAGTATTTT. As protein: CASSWISGGPSTDTQYF. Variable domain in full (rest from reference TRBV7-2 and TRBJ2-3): GAGVSQSPSNKVTEKGKDVELRCDPISGHTALYWYRQSLGQGLEFLIYFQGNSAPDKSGLPSDRFSAERTGGSVSTLTIQRTQQEDSAVYLCASSWISGGPSTDTQYFGPGTRLTVL.